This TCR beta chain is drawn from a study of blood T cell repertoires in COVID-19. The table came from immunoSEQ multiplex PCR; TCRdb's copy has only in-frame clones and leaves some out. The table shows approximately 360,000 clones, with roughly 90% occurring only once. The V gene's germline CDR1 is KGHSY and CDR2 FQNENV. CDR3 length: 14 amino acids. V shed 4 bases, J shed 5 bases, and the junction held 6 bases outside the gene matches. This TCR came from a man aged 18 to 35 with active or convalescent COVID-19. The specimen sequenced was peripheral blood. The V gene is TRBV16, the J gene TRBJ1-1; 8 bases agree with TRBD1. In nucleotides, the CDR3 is TGTGCCAGCAGCCCCAAGGACAGGGCGACTGAAGCTTTCTTT. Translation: CASSPKDRATEAFF.